Listed below are T cell receptor beta chains from one sample, sequenced in a study of radiation and T cells in renal cell carcinoma. Clones were read by immunoSEQ multiplex PCR, and TCRdb kept only the in-frame ones, dropping some. The sample has tens of thousands of clones, roughly 84% seen once. Sequenced here: blood, sampled from a patient whose treatment included radiotherapy and nephrectomy. Receptors originate from a woman between 65 and 79 years old with renal cell carcinoma. Each CDR3 is given with its conserved first and last residue. The D gene is left open where the match is weak. Size values are once, few and many counts, or a class for expanded clones, and some rows have none.

j_gene	v_gene	abundance	d_gene	CDR3nt	CDR3aa
TRBJ2-2	TRBV5-6	NA	TRBD2	TGTGCCAGCAGCGCCCCACTAGCGGGGATAAGGGGGGAGCTGTTTTTT	CASSAPLAGIRGELFF
TRBJ2-7	TRBV27	NA	NA	TGTGCCAGCAGCGAGACGGGCTCCTACGAGCAGTACTTC	CASSETGSYEQYF
TRBJ1-4	TRBV5-1	NA	NA	TGCGCCAGCACCCGCAACGGTGGGGTCGGTGAAAAACTGTTTTTT	CASTRNGGVGEKLFF
TRBJ1-1	TRBV30	NA	NA	TGTGCCTGGAGTTCAGGGGTGTTCATGAACACTGAAGCTTTCTTT	CAWSSGVFMNTEAFF
TRBJ2-2	TRBV2	NA	TRBD2	TGTGCCAGCAGTCCGGGACTAGCGTCCACCGGGGAGCTGTTTTTT	CASSPGLASTGELFF
TRBJ2-2	TRBV5-1	NA	TRBD1	TGCGCCAGCAGCCTATCCGGGACAGGGACCATCGCCGGGGAGCTGTTTTTT	CASSLSGTGTIAGELFF
TRBJ1-1	TRBV13	NA	TRBD1	TGTGCCAGCAGCCACCTCGGGACAGGGTTCCCTGAAGCTTTCTTT	CASSHLGTGFPEAFF
TRBJ1-2	TRBV4-1	once	TRBD1	TGCGCCAGCAGCGTAGGACAGGGGCAGGGAGGCTACACCTTC	CASSVGQGQGGYTF
TRBJ2-7	TRBV5-1	NA	NA	TGCGCCAGCAGCGAGGACAGCTTCTACGAGCAGTACTTC	CASSEDSFYEQYF
TRBJ1-5	TRBV20-1	NA	NA	TGCAGTGCTAGGGGGCAGCCCCAGCATTTT	CSARGQPQHF
TRBJ1-1	TRBV13	NA	NA	TGTGCCAGCAGCTTAAACGGGGCTCAGACTGAAGCTTTCTTT	CASSLNGAQTEAFF
TRBJ2-7	TRBV6-5	NA	TRBD1	TGTGCCAGCAGTTCACGGACAGGAACTAGTCACTTC	CASSSRTGTSHF
TRBJ2-3	TRBV9	NA	TRBD2	TGTGCCAGCAGTGAGGGAGGGAGGGCTAATACGCAGTATTTT	CASSEGGRANTQYF
TRBJ2-7	TRBV19	NA	TRBD2	TGTGCCAGTAGTATGTCCAGCACTAGCGGGAGAAACGAGCAGTACTTC	CASSMSSTSGRNEQYF
TRBJ2-5	TRBV7-8	NA	TRBD2	TGTGCCAGCAGCTTAGTCACTAGCGGGAGTACAGGAGAGACCCAGTACTTC	CASSLVTSGSTGETQYF
TRBJ1-2	TRBV5-1	NA	TRBD1	TGCGCCAGCAGCTGGGGGACAGGCGATTACACCTTC	CASSWGTGDYTF
TRBJ2-3	TRBV10-2	NA	TRBD2	TGCGCCAGCAGTGAACTAGCGGGAGTGTACGGCACAGATACGCAGTATTTT	CASSELAGVYGTDTQYF
TRBJ2-2	TRBV6-5	once	TRBD2	TGTGCCAGCAGGACTAGCTCGAACACCGGGGAGCTGTTTTTT	CASRTSSNTGELFF
TRBJ1-5	TRBV4-1	NA	NA	TGCGCCAGCAGCTCGTTACTGAATAGCAATCAGCCCCAGCATTTT	CASSSLLNSNQPQHF
TRBJ2-2	TRBV10-3	NA	TRBD2	TGTGCCATCAGCAGACTAGCGGGCCGCGCGAACACCGGGGAGCTGTTTTTT	CAISRLAGRANTGELFF
TRBJ2-1	TRBV4-3	NA	TRBD2	TGCGCCAGCAGCCAAGATCTAGCGGGAGGGCTAATTGAGCAGTTCTTC	CASSQDLAGGLIEQFF
TRBJ2-7	TRBV18	NA	NA	TGTGCCAGCTCCCCCGACGACGGCTCCTACGAGCAGTACTTC	CASSPDDGSYEQYF
TRBJ2-7	TRBV27	NA	TRBD2	TGTGCCAGCAGTTTATCAAGCGGGAGCTACGAGCAGTACTTC	CASSLSSGSYEQYF
TRBJ1-2	TRBV6-5	NA	NA	TGTGCCAGCAGTTACACAGCTTGGAGGAACTATGGCTACACCTTC	CASSYTAWRNYGYTF
TRBJ2-4	TRBV28	NA	TRBD2	TGTGCCAGCAACTCGCCGGGACTAGCGGGAGGGCTAGCCAAAAACATTCAGTACTTC	CASNSPGLAGGLAKNIQYF
TRBJ2-5	TRBV19	NA	NA	TGTGCCAGTAGCACTCAGGGGAGTAGAGAGACCCAGTACTTC	CASSTQGSRETQYF